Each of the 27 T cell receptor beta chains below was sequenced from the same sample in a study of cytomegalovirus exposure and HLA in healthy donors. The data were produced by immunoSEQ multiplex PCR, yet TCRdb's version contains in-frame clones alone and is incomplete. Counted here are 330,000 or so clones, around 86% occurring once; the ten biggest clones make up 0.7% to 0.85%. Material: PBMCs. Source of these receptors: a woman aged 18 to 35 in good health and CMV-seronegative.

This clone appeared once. This CDR3 is CASSASTGVADTQYF. Here the CDR3 DNA reads TGTGCCAGCAGTGCCTCTACAGGGGTTGCAGATACGCAGTATTTT. The V call is TRBV25-1, the J call TRBJ2-3, with 7 bases matching TRBD1. V gave up 4 bases and J gave up 4 bases; unmatched junction bases: 8. Germline V gives CDR1 MGHDK, CDR2 SYGVNS. CDR3 size: 15 residues.

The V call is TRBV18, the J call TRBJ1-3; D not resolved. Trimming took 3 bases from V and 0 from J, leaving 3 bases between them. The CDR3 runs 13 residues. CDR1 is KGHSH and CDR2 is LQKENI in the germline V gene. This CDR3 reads CASSPNSGNTIYF. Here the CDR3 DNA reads TGTGCCAGCTCACCCAACTCTGGAAACACCATATATTTT. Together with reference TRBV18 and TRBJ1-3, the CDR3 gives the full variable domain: NAGVMQNPRHLVRRRGQEARLRCSPMKGHSHVYWYRQLPEEGLKFMVYLQKENIIDESGMPKERFSAEFPKEGPSILRIQQVVRGDSAAYFCASSPNSGNTIYFGEGSWLTVV.

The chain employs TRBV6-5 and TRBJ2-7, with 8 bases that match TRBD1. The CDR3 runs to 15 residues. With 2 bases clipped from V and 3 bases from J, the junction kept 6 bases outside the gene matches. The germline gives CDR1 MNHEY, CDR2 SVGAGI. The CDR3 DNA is TGTGCCAGCAGTTACACCCGGACAGGGTACTACGAGCAGTACTTC. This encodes CASSYTRTGYYEQYF.

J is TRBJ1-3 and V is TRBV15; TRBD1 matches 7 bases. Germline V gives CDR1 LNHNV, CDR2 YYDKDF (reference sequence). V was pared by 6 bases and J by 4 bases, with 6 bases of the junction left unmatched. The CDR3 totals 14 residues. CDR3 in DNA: TGTGCCACCAGTCCTCCGGGACAGGGAAACACCATATATTTT. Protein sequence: CATSPPGQGNTIYF.

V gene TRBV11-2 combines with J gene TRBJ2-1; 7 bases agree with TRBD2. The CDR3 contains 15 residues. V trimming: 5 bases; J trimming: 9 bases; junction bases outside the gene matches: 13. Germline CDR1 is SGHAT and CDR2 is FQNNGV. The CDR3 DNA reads TGTGCCAGCAGCAAAACGGGAGGCAGACCTTCTGAGCAGTTCTTC. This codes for CASSKTGGRPSEQFF. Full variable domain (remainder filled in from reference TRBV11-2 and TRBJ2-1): EAGVAQSPRYKIIEKRQSVAFWCNPISGHATLYWYQQILGQGPKLLIQFQNNGVVDDSQLPKDRFSAERLKGVDSTLKIQPAKLEDSAVYLCASSKTGGRPSEQFFGPGTRLTVL.

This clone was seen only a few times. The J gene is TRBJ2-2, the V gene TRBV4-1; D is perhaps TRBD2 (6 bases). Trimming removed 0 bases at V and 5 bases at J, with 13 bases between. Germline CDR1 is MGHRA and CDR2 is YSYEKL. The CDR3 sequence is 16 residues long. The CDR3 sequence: CASSQEAFGSTGELFF. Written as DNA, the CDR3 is TGCGCCAGCAGCCAAGAGGCCTTCGGGAGTACCGGGGAGCTGTTTTTT.

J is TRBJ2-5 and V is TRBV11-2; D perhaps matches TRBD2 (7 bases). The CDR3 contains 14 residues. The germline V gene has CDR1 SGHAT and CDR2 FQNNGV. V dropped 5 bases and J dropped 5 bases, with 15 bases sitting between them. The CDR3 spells CASSPWGGQETQYF. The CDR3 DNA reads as TGTGCCAGCAGCCCCTGGGGGGGGCAGGAGACCCAGTACTTC. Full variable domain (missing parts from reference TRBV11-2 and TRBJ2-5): EAGVAQSPRYKIIEKRQSVAFWCNPISGHATLYWYQQILGQGPKLLIQFQNNGVVDDSQLPKDRFSAERLKGVDSTLKIQPAKLEDSAVYLCASSPWGGQETQYFGPGTRLLVL.

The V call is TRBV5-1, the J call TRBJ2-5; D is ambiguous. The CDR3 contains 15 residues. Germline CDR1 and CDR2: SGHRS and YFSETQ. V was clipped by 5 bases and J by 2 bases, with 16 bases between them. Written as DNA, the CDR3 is TGCGCCAGCAGAACCATCGGGTCTTTTCAAGAGACCCAGTACTTC. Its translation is CASRTIGSFQETQYF.

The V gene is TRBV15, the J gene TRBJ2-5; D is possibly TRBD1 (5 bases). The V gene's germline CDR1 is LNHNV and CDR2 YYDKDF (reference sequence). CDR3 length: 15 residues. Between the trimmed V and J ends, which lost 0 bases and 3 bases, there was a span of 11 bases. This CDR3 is CATSRDHHRKETQYF. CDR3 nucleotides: TGTGCCACCAGCAGAGATCACCACAGGAAAGAGACCCAGTACTTC.

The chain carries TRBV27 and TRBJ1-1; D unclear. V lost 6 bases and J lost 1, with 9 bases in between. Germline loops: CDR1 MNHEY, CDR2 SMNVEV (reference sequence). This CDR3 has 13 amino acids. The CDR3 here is CASRSSGNTEAFF. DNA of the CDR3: TGTGCCAGCAGGTCGTCGGGGAACACTGAAGCTTTCTTT.

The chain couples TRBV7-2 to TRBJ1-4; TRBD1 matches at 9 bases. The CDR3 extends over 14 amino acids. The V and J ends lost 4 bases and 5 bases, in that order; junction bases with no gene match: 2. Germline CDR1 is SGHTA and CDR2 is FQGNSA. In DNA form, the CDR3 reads TGTGCCAGCAGCTCCGGGACAGGGAATGAAAAACTGTTTTTT. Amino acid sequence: CASSSGTGNEKLFF. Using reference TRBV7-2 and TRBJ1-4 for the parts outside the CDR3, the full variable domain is GAGVSQSPSNKVTEKGKDVELRCDPISGHTALYWYRQSLGQGLEFLIYFQGNSAPDKSGLPSDRFSAERTGGSVSTLTIQRTQQEDSAVYLCASSSGTGNEKLFFGSGTQLSVL.

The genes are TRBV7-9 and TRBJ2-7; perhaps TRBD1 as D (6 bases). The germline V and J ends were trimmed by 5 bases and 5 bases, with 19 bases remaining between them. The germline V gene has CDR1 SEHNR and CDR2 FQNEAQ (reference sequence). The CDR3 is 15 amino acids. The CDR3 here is CASSPLGGEVDEQYF. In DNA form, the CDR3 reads TGTGCCAGCAGCCCGCTAGGGGGAGAGGTCGACGAGCAGTACTTC.

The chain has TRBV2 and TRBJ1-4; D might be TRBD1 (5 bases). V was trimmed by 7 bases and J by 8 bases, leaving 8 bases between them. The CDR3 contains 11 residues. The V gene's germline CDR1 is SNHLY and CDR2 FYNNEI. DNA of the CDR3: TGTGCCAGCACAGGGTCCGAAAAACTGTTTTTT. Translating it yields CASTGSEKLFF.

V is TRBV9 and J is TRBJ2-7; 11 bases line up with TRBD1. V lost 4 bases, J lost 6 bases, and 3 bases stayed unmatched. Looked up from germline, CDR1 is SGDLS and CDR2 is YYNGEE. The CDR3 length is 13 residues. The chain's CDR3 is CASSRDRGIEQYF. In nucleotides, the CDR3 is TGTGCCAGCAGCCGGGACAGGGGGATCGAGCAGTACTTC.

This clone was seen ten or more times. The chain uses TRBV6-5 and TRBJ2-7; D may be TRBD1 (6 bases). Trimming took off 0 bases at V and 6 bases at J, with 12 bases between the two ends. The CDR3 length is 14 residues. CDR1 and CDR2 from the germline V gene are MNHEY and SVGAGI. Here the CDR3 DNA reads TGTGCCAGCAGTTACTCGTGGACAGAGGGCGAGCAGTACTTC. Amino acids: CASSYSWTEGEQYF.

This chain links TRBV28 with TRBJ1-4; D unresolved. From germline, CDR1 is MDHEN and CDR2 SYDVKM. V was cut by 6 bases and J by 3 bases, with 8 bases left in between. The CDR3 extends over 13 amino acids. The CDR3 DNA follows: TGTGCCAGCAGGAGAAGTCCTAATGAAAAACTGTTTTTT. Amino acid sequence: CASRRSPNEKLFF. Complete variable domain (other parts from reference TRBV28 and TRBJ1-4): DVKVTQSSRYLVKRTGEKVFLECVQDMDHENMFWYRQDPGLGLRLIYFSYDVKMKEKGDIPEGYSVSREKKERFSLILESASTNQTSMYLCASRRSPNEKLFFGSGTQLSVL.

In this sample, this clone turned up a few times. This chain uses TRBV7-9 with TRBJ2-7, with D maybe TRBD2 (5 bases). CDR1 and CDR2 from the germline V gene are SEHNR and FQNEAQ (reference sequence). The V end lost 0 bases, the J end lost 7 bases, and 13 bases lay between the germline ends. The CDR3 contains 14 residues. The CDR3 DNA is TGTGCCAGCAGCTTAGCCGAGACACTAGGGGAGCAGTACTTC. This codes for CASSLAETLGEQYF.

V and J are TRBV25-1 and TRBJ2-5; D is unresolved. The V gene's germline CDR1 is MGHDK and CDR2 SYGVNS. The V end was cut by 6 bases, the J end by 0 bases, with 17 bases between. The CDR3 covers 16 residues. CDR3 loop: CASSPRPGRNQETQYF. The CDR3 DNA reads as TGTGCCAGCAGCCCCCGCCCCGGCAGGAACCAAGAGACCCAGTACTTC. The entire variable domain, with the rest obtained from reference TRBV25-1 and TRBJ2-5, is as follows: EADIYQTPRYLVIGTGKKITLECSQTMGHDKMYWYQQDPGMELHLIHYSYGVNSTEKGDLSSESTVSRIRTEHFPLTLESARPSHTSQYLCASSPRPGRNQETQYFGPGTRLLVL.

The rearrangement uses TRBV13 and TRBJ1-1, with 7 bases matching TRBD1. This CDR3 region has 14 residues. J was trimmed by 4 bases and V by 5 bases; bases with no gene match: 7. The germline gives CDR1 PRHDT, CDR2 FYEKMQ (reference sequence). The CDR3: CASSSNRGGTEAFF. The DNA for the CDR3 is TGTGCCAGCAGCAGTAACAGGGGAGGCACTGAAGCTTTCTTT.

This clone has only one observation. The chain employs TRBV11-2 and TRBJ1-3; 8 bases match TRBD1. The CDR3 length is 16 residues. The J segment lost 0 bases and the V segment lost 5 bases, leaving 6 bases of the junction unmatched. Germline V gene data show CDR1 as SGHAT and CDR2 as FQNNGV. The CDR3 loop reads CASSTRTGSSGNTIYF. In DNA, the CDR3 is TGTGCCAGCAGCACTAGGACAGGGAGCTCTGGAAACACCATATATTTT.

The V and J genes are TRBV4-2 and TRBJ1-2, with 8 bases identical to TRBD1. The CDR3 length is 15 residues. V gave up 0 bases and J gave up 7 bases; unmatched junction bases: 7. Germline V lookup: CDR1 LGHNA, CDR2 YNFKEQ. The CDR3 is CASSQDDRGPGGYTF. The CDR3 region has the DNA TGTGCCAGCAGCCAAGACGACAGGGGCCCAGGTGGCTACACCTTC.

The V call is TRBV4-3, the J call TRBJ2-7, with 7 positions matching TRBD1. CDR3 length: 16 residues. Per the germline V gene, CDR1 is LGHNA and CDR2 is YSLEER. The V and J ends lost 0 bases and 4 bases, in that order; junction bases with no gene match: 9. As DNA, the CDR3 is TGCGCCAGCAGCCAAGATCCTACAGGGGCCGGTTACGAGCAGTACTTC. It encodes CASSQDPTGAGYEQYF.

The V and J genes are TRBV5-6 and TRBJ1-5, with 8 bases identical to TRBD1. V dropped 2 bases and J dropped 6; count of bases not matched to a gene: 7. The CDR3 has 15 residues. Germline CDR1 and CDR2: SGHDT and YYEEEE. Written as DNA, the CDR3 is TGTGCCAGCAGCTTACGACAGGGGTTTGGTCAGCCCCAGCATTTT. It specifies CASSLRQGFGQPQHF.

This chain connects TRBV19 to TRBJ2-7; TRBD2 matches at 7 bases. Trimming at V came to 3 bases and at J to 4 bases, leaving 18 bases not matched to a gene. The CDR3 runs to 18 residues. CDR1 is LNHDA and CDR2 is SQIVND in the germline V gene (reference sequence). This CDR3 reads CASSIPRARGEGTYEQYF. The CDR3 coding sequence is TGTGCCAGTAGTATTCCCCGCGCCCGGGGGGAGGGTACATACGAGCAGTACTTC.

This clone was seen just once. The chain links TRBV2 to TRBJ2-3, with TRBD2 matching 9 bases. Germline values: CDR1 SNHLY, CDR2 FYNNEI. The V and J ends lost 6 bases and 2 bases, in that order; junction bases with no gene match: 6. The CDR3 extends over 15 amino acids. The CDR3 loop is CASSPASGATDTQYF. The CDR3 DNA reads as TGTGCCAGCAGCCCCGCTAGCGGGGCCACAGATACGCAGTATTTT.

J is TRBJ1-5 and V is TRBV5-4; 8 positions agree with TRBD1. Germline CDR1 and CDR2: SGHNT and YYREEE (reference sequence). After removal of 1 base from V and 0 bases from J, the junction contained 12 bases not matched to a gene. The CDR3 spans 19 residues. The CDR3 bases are TGTGCCAGCAGCTTGACCCGACAGGGGCCGTACTTTAGCAATCAGCCCCAGCATTTT. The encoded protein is CASSLTRQGPYFSNQPQHF.

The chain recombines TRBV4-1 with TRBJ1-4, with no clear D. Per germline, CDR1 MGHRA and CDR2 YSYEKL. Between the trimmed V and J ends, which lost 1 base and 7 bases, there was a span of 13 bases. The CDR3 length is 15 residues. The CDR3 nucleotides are TGCGCCAGCAGCCAAGGCGGGAGGGTGAGTGAAAAACTGTTTTTT. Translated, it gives CASSQGGRVSEKLFF.